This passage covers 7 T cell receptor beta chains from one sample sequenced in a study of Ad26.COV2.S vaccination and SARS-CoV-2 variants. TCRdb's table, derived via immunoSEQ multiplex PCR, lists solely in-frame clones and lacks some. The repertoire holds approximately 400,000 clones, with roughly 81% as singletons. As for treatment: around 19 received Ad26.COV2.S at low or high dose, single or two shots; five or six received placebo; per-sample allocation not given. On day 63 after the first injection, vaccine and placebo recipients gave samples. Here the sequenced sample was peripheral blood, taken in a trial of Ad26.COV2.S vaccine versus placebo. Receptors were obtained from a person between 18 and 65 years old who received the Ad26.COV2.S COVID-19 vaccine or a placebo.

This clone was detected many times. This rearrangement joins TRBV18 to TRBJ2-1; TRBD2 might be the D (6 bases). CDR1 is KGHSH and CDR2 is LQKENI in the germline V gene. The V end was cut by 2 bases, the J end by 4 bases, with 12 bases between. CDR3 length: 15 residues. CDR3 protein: CASSPRASEYNEQFF. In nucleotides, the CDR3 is TGTGCCAGCTCACCAAGGGCTAGCGAGTACAATGAGCAGTTCTTC.

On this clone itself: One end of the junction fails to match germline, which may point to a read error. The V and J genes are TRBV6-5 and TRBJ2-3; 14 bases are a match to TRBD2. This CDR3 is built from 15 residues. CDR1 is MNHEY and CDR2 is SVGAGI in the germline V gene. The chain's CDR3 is CASRHPGLAGEEEHF. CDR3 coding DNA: TGTGCCAGCAGACATCCGGGACTAGCGGGGGAAGAGGAGCATTTT.

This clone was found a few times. DNA for the CDR3: TGTGCCTGGTTAAACGGGAGGGCCTCAGATACGCAGTATTTT. Translation: CAWLNGRASDTQYF. This chain joins TRBV30 and TRBJ2-3; TRBD2 agrees at 8 bases. Germline trimming cut 5 bases from V and 4 bases from J; bases unmatched to any gene: 8. The CDR3 has 14 residues. In germline, CDR1 is GTSNPN, CDR2 SVGIG (reference sequence). The full variable domain, completed using reference TRBV30 and TRBJ2-3, is SQTIHQWPATLVQPVGSPLSLECTVEGTSNPNLYWYRQAAGRGLQLLFYSVGIGQISSEVPQNLSASRPQDRQFILSSKKLLLSDSGFYLCAWLNGRASDTQYFGPGTRLTVL.

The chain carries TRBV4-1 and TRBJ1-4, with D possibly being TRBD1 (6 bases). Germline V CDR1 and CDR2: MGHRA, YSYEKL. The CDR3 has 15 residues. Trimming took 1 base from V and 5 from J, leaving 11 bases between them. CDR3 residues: CASSQGTDSNEKLFF. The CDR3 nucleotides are TGCGCCAGCAGCCAAGGGACAGATTCGAATGAAAAACTGTTTTTT.

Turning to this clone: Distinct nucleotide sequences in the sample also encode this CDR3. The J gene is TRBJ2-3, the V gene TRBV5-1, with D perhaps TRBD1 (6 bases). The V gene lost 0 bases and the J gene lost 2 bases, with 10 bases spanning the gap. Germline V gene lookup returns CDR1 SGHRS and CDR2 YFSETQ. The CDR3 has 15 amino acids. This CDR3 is CASSLGGGFTDTQYF. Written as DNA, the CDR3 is TGCGCCAGCAGCTTGGGAGGGGGATTCACAGATACGCAGTATTTT.

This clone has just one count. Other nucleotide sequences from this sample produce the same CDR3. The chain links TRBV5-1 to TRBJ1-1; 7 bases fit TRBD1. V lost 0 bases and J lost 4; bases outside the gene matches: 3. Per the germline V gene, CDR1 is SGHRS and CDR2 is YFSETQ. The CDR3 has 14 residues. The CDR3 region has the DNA TGCGCCAGCAGCTTGGGCCAGGGGGGCACTGAAGCTTTCTTT. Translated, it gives CASSLGQGGTEAFF.

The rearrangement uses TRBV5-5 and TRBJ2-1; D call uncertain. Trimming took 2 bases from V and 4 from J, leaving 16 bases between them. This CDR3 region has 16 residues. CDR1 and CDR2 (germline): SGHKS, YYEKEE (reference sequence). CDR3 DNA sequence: TGTGCCAGCAGCTTAAGTCGCTCCCCGCTTTACAATGAGCAGTTCTTC. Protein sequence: CASSLSRSPLYNEQFF. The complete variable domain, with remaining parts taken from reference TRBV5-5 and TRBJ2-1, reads DAGVTQSPTHLIKTRGQQVTLRCSPISGHKSVSWYQQVLGQGPQFIFQYYEKEERGRGNFPDRFSARQFPNYSSELNVNALLLGDSALYLCASSLSRSPLYNEQFFGPGTRLTVL.